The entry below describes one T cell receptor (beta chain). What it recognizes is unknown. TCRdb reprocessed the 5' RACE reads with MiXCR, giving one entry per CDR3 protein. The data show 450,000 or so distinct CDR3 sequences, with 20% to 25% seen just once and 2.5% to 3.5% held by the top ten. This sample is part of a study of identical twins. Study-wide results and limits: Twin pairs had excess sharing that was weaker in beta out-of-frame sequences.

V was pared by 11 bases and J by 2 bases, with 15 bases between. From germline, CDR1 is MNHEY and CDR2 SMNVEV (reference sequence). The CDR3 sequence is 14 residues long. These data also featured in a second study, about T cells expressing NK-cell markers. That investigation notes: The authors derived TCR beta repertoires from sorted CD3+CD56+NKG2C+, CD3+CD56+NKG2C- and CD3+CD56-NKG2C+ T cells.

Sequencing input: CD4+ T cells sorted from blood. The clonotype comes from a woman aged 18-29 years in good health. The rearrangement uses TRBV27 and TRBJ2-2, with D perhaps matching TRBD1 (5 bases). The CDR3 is CARRQTDNTGELFF. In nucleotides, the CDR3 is TGTGCCCGAAGACAGACAGATAACACCGGGGAGCTGTTTTTT.